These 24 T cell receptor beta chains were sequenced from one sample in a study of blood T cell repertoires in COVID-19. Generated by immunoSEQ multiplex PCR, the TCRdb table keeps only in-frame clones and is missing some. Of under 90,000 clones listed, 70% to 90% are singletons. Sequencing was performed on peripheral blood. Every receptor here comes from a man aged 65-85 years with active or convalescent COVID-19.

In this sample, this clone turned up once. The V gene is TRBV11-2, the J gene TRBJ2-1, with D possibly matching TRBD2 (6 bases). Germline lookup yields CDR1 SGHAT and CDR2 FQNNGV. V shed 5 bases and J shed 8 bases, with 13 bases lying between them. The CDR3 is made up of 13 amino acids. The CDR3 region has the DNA TGTGCCAGCAGCACCCTAGCGACCCATGAGCAGTTCTTC. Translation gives CASSTLATHEQFF. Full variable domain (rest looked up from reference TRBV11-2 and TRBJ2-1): EAGVAQSPRYKIIEKRQSVAFWCNPISGHATLYWYQQILGQGPKLLIQFQNNGVVDDSQLPKDRFSAERLKGVDSTLKIQPAKLEDSAVYLCASSTLATHEQFFGPGTRLTVL.

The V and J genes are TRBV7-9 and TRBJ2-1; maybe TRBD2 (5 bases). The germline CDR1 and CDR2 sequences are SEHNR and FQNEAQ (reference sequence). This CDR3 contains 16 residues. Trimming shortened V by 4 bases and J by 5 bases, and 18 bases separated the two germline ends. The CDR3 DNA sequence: TGTGCCAGCAGCTCATCAGCAGTAGGAGGCGACAATGAGCAGTTCTTC. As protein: CASSSSAVGGDNEQFF.

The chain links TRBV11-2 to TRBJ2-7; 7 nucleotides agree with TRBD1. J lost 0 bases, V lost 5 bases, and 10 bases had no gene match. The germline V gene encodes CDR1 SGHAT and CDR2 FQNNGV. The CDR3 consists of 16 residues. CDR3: CASSDPGQLSSYEQYF. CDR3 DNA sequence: TGTGCCAGCAGCGACCCGGGACAGCTGAGCTCCTACGAGCAGTACTTC.

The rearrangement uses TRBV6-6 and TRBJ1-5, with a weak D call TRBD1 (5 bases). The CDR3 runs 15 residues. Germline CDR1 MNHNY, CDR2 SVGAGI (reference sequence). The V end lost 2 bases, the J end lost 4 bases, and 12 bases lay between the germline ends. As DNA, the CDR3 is TGTGCCAGCAGTTACCCAGGGTTTGGAAATCAGCCCCAGCATTTT. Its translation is CASSYPGFGNQPQHF.

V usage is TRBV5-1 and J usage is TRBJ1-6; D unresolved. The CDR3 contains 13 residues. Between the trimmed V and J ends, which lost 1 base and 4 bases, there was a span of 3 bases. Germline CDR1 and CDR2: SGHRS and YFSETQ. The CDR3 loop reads CASSLLYNSPLHF. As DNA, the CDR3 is TGCGCCAGCAGCTTGCTTTATAATTCACCCCTCCACTTT.

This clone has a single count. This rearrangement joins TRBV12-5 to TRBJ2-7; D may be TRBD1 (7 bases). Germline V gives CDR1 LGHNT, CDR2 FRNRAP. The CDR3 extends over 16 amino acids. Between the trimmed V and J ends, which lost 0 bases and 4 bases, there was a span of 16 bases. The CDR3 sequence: CASGLVLGQGGYEQYF. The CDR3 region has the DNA TGTGCTAGTGGTTTGGTACTTGGTCAGGGGGGATACGAGCAGTACTTC.

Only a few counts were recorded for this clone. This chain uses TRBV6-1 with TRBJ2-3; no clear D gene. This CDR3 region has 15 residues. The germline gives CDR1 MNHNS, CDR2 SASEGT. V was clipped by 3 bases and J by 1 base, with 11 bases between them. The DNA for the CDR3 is TGTGCCAGCAGTGAGGAGATTATCCGCACAGATACGCAGTATTTT. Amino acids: CASSEEIIRTDTQYF.

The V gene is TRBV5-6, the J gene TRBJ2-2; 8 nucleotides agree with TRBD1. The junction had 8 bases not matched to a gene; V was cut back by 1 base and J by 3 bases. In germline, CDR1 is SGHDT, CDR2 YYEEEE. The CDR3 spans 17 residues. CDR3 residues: CASSLSTGQGDTGELFF. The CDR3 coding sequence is TGTGCCAGCAGCTTGAGTACCGGACAGGGCGACACCGGGGAGCTGTTTTTT.

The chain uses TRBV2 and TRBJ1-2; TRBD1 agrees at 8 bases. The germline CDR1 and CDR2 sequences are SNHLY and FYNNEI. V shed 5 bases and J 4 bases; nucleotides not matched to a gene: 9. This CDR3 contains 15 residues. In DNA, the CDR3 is TGTGCCAGCAGTACCAGACCGGGACAGGCCTATGGCTACACCTTC. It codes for CASSTRPGQAYGYTF.

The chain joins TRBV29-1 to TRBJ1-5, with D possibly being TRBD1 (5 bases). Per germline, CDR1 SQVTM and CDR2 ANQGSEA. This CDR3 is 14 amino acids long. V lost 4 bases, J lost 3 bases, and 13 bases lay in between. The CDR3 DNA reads TGCAGCGTTGCCTCTCAGGGTTTCAATCAGCCCCAGCATTTT. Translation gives CSVASQGFNQPQHF. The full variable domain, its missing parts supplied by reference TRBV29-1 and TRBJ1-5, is SAVISQKPSRDICQRGTSLTIQCQVDSQVTMMFWYRQQPGQSLTLIATANQGSEATYESGFVIDKFPISRPNLTFSTLTVSNMSPEDSSIYLCSVASQGFNQPQHFGDGTRLSIL.

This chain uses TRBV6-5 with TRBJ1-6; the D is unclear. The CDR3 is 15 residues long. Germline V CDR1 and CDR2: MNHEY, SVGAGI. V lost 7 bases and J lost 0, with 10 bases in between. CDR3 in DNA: TGTGCCAGCACGGACTTGAGCTCCTATAATTCACCCCTCCACTTT. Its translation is CASTDLSSYNSPLHF.

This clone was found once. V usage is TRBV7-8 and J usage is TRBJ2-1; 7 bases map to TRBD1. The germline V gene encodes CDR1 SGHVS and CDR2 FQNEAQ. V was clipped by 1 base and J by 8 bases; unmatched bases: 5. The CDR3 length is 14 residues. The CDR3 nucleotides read TGTGCCAGCAGCTTAGGACAGGGTACGTATGAGCAGTTCTTC. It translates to CASSLGQGTYEQFF. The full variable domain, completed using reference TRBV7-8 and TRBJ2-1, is GAGVSQSPRYKVAKRGQDVALRCDPISGHVSLFWYQQALGQGPEFLTYFQNEAQLDKSGLPSDRFFAERPEGSVSTLKIQRTQQEDSAVYLCASSLGQGTYEQFFGPGTRLTVL.

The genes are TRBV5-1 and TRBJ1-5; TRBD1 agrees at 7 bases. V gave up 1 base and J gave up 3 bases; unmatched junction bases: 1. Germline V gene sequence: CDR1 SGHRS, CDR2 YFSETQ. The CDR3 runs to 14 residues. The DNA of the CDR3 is TGCGCCAGCAGCTTGACAGGGGTCAATCAGCCCCAGCATTTT. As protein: CASSLTGVNQPQHF.

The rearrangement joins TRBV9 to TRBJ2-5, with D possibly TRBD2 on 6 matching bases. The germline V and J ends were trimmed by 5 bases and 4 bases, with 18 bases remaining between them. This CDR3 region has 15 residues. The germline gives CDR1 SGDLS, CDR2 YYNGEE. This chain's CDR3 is CASSSGGQPSETQYF. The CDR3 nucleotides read TGTGCCAGCAGTTCTGGAGGGCAGCCCTCAGAGACCCAGTACTTC. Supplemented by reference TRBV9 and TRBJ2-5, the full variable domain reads DSGVTQTPKHLITATGQRVTLRCSPRSGDLSVYWYQQSLDQGLQFLIQYYNGEERAKGNILERFSAQQFPDLHSELNLSSLELGDSALYFCASSSGGQPSETQYFGPGTRLLVL.

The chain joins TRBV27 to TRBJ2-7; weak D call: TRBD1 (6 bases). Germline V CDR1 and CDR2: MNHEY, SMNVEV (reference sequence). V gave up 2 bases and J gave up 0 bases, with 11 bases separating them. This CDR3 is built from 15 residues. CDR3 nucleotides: TGTGCCAGCAGTTTAAACAGGGCACACTCCTACGAGCAGTACTTC. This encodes CASSLNRAHSYEQYF.

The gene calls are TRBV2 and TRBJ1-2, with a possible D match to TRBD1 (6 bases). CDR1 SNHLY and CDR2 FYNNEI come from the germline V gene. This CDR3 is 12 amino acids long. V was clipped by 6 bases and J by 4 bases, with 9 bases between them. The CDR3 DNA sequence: TGTGCCAGCAGGGGGACAATCTATGGCTACACCTTC. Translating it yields CASRGTIYGYTF.

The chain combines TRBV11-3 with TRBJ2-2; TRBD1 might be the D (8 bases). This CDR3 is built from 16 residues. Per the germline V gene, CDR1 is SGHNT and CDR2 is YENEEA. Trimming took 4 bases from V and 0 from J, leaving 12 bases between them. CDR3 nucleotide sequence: TGTGCCAGCAGCTCGGGGGGACAGGCGAACACCGGGGAGCTGTTTTTT. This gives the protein CASSSGGQANTGELFF.

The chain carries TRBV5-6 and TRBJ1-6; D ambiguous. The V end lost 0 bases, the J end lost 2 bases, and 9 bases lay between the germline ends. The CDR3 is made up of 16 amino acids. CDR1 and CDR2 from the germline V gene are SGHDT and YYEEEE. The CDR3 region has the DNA TGTGCCAGCAGCTTGGTCGGTGGAGCCTATAATTCACCCCTCCACTTT. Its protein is CASSLVGGAYNSPLHF.

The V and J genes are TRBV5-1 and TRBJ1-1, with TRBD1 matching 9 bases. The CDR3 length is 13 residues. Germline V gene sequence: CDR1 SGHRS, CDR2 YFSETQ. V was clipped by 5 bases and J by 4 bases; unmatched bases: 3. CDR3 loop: CASSSQGATEAFF. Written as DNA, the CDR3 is TGCGCCAGCAGTTCACAGGGGGCCACTGAAGCTTTCTTT.

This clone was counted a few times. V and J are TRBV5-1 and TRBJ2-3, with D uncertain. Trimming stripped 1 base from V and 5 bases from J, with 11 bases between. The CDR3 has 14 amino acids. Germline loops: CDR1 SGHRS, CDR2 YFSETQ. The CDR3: CASSLSLREDTQYF. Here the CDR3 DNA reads TGCGCCAGCAGCTTGTCACTCCGTGAAGATACGCAGTATTTT.

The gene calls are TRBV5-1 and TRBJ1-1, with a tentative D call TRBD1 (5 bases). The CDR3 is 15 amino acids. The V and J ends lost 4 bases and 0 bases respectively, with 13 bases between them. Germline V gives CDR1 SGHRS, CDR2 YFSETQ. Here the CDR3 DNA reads TGCGCCAGCAGCGCGGGCGGGGGAATGAACACTGAAGCTTTCTTT. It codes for CASSAGGGMNTEAFF.

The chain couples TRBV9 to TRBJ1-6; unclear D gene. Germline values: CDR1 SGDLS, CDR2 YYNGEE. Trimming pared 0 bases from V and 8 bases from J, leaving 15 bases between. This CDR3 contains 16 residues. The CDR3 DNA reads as TGTGCCAGCAGCGTAGGAGGCACCCCCGGGGATTCACCCCTCCACTTT. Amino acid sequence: CASSVGGTPGDSPLHF.

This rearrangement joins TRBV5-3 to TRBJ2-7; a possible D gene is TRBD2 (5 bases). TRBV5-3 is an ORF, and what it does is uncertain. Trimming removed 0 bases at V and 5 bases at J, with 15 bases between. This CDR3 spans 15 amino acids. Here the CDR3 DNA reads TGTGCCAGAAGCTTGGGGACCGGGATTTCGGACGAGCAGTACTTC. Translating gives CARSLGTGISDEQYF.

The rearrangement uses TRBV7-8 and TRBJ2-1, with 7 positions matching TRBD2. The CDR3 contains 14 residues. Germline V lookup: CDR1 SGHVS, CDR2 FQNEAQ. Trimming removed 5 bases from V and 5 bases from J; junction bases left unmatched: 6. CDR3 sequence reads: CASSLGLGHNEQFF. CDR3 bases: TGTGCCAGCAGCCTAGGACTAGGCCACAATGAGCAGTTCTTC. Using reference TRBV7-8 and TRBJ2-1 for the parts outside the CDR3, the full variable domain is GAGVSQSPRYKVAKRGQDVALRCDPISGHVSLFWYQQALGQGPEFLTYFQNEAQLDKSGLPSDRFFAERPEGSVSTLKIQRTQQEDSAVYLCASSLGLGHNEQFFGPGTRLTVL.